This T cell receptor (beta chain) was sequenced in a study of CD8 T cells in ankylosing spondylitis. The study's findings and limits: Roughly 8 highly homologous variants made up a TCR beta motif that seemed to typify ankylosing spondylitis blood.

A note on this clonotype: Its antigen is unknown.

Quantitative 5'-RACE with molecular barcodes produced the TCR beta libraries. TCRdb re-derived calls from the 5' RACE reads in MiXCR, one entry per CDR3 protein. The data hold 350,000 to 400,000 distinct CDR3 sequences, with approximately 22% observed a single time. With 5 bases clipped from V and 4 bases from J, the junction kept 7 bases outside the gene matches. Germline V gene lookup returns CDR1 SGHVS and CDR2 FQNEAQ. The CDR3 is 15 amino acids. Sequencing used blood, either unsorted or a sorted T cell fraction (not recorded which). The J gene is TRBJ2-5, the V gene TRBV7-8, with 10 bases lining up with TRBD2. The sequence came from a male donor with ankylosing spondylitis or in good health (not recorded which). CDR3 sequence (DNA): TGTGCCAGCAGCACTTCTAGCGGGGGTGGAGAGACCCAGTACTTC. Its protein is CASSTSSGGGETQYF.